This TCR beta chain derives from a study of blood T cell repertoires in COVID-19 (dated by TCRdb to about 2020). For context, the study as a whole: Samples from collaborators originated in the United States, Italy and Spain and spanned both the acute and convalescent phases of COVID-19. The repertoires were released in a freely available public database intended as a resource for research on the immune response to SARS-CoV-2. Samples came from the ongoing ImmuneRACE study (first 160 participants) plus 1,254 subjects from 6 global collaborators. Subjects who had been exposed to COVID-19, were actively infected with it, or had recovered from it provided the deeply sampled blood TCRbeta repertoires that made up the dataset. Where available, HLA class I and class II types were obtained from metadata supplied by the sample provider rather than from assay-based typing. The prospective study material was composed of cDNA or gDNA derived from T cells, B-cell-depleted T cells, or PBMCs. Nearly every sample came with metadata listing a de-identified subject ID, COVID-19 status, age in years and sex. On the study overall, not on this receptor specifically: The amount of clinical and demographic metadata varied by source and participant and was provided uncurated.

TCRbeta CDR3 regions were amplified from genomic DNA by means of the immunoSEQ Assay, a bias-controlled multiplex PCR. From the authors' description of their analysis: The number of nucleated cells in each sample was estimated by amplification of reference gene primers within the assay. To quantify the absolute abundance of each unique TCRbeta CDR3 rearrangement, sequence reads were collapsed and filtered. For each sample, productive Simpson clonality was calculated as the square root of Simpson's diversity index over productive rearrangements. Sourced from immuneACCESS, this table was stored by TCRdb with only in-frame sequences that have V and J called. A share of the clones is absent; for the studies checked, an unresolved V gene accounts for under half, and the remainder has no known explanation. V and J calls and clone size are as listed in that table; D and trimming were resolved from the DNA. The sample yields 200,000 to 250,000 clones; 75% to 85% were counted once. The ten top clones hold roughly 4.3% of the sample.

Participants in the prospective study were enrolled through a virtual design, were aged 18 to 89 years, and lived in about 25 United States geographic areas. To assign participants to cohorts, the prospective study relied on clinical history that participants themselves reported in a screening survey and a study questionnaire. Each participant in the prospective study had whole blood, serum and a nasopharyngeal or oropharyngeal swab collected by mobile phlebotomists. Over a roughly 2-month period, participants in the prospective study had the option of providing additional blood draws and questionnaires. Before DNA extraction, prospective study blood samples were shipped either frozen or at room temperature. Comments on this clone: Its antigen remains unidentified. Within one base of it there is no much larger clone, and no base qualities were kept.

Including cysteine and phenylalanine, the CDR3 has 14 amino acids. Only the CDR3 DNA stays, 42 bases, in frame from base 1. Via the germline V gene, CDR1 is ENHRY and CDR2 SYGVKD. V lost 5 bases and J lost 8 bases, and the count of bases not matched to a germline gene is 11. The chain was built from TRBV10-3 and TRBJ1-2, with 7 bases matching TRBD1. Material: PBMCs or T cells enriched from blood (not recorded which). The sequence derives from a man younger than 40 with acute COVID-19. The CDR3 has the sequence CAISLGTGAHGYTF. The DNA reads TGTGCCATCAGTCTTGGAACAGGGGCGCACGGCTACACCTTC.